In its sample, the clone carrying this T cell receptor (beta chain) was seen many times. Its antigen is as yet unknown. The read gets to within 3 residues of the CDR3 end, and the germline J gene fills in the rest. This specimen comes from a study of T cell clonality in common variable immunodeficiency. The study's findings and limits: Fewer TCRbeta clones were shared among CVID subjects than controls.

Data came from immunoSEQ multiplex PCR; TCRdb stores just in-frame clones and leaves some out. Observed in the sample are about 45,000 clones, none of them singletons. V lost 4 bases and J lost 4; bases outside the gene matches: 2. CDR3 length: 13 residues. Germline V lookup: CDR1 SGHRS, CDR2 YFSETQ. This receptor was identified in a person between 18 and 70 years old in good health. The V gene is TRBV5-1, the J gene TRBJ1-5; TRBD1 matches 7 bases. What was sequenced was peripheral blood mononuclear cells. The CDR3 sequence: CASSPTGNQPQHF. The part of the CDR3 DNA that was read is TGCGCCAGCAGCCCGACAGGGAATCAGCCC. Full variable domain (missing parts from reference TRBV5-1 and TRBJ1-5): KAGVTQTPRYLIKTRGQQVTLSCSPISGHRSVSWYQQTPGQGLQFLFEYFSETQRNKGNFPGRFSGRQFSNSRSEMNVSTLELGDSALYLCASSPTGNQPQHFGDGTRLSIL.